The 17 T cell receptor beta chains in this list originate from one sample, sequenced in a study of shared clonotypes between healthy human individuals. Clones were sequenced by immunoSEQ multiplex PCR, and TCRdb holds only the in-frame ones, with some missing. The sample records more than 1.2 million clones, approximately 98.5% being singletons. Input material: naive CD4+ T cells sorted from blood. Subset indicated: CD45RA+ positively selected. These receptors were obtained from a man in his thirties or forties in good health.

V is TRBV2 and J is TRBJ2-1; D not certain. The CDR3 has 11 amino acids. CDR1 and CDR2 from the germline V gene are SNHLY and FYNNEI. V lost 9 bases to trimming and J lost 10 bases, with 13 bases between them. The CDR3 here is CASDLGVEQFF. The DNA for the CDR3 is TGTGCCAGTGATCTGGGCGTGGAGCAGTTCTTC.

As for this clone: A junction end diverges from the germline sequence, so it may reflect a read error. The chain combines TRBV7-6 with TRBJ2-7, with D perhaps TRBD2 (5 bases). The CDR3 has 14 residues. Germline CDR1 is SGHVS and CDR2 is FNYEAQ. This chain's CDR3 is CASSLGGPSDEQYF. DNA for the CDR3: TGTGCCAGCAGCTTAGGAGGGCCCTCCGACGAGCAGTACTTC.

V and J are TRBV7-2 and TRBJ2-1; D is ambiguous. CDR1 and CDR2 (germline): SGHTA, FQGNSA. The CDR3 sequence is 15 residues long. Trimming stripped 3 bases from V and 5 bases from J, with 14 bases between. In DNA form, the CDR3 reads TGTGCCAGCAGCTTTGAGATGTTCACGAACAATGAGCAGTTCTTC. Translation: CASSFEMFTNNEQFF.

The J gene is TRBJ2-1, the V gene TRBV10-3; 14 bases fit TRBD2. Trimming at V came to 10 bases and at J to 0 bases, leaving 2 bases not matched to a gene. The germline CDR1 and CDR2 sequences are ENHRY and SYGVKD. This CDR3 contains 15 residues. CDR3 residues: CATGTSGGSYNEQFF. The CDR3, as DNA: TGTGCCACCGGGACTAGCGGGGGCTCCTACAATGAGCAGTTCTTC.

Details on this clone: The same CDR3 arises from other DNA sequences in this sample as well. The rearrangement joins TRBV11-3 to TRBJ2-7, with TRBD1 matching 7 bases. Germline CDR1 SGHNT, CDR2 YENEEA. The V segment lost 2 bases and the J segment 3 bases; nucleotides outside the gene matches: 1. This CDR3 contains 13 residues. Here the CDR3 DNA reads TGTGCCAGCAGCTTACGACAGGGCTACGAGCAGTACTTC. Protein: CASSLRQGYEQYF.

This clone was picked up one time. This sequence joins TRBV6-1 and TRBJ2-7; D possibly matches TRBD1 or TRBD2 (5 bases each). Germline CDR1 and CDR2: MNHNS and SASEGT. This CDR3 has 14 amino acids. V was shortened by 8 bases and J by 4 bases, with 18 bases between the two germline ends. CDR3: CASRGVGASYEQYF. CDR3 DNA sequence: TGTGCCAGCCGGGGAGTTGGGGCGTCGTACGAGCAGTACTTC.

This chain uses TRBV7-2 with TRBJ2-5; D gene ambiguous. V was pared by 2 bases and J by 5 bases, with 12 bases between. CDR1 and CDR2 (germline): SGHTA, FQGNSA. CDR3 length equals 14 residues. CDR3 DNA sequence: TGTGCCAGCAGCTTACAAGGCCGGGTGGAGACCCAGTACTTC. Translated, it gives CASSLQGRVETQYF.

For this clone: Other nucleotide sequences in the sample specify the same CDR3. The CDR3 DNA reads TGTGCCAGCAGCTTAGCCTTTCGGGCAGATACGCAGTATTTT. Amino acids: CASSLAFRADTQYF. V and J are TRBV7-2 and TRBJ2-3; no reliable D call. This CDR3 has 14 residues. The germline V gene has CDR1 SGHTA and CDR2 FQGNSA. V was trimmed by 0 bases and J by 4 bases, leaving 8 bases between them.

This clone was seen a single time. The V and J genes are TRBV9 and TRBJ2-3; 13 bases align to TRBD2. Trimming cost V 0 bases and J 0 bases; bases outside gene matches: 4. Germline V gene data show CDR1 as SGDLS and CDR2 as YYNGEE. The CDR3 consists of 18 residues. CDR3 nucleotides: TGTGCCAGCAGCGTAGGCGGACTAGCGGGAGCTAGCACAGATACGCAGTATTTT. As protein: CASSVGGLAGASTDTQYF.

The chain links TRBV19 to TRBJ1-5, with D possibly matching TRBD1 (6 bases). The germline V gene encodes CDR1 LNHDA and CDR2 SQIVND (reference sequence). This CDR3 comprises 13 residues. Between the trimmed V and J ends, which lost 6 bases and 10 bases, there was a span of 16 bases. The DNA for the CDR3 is TGTGCCAGTAGGCAAATACAGGGAAGACCCCAGCATTTT. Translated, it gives CASRQIQGRPQHF.

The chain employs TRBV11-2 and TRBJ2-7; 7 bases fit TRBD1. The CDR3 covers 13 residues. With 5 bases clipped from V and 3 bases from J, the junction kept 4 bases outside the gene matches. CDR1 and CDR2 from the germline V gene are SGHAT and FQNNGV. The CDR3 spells CASSRGQNYEQYF. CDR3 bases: TGTGCCAGCAGCAGGGGACAGAACTACGAGCAGTACTTC.

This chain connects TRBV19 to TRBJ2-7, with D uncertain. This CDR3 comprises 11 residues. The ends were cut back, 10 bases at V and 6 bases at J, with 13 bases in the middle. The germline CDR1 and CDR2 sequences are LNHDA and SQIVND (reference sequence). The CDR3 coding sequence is TGTGCCATCAGAGTTTCTCCCGAGCAGTACTTC. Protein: CAIRVSPEQYF.

CDR3 sequence (DNA): TGTGCCAGCTCTCCCCTGGGCGGTGGCTACGAGCAGTACTTC. Translating gives CASSPLGGGYEQYF. The rearrangement uses TRBV18 and TRBJ2-7; D uncertain. Per the germline V gene, CDR1 is KGHSH and CDR2 is LQKENI. Trimming took 6 bases from V and 3 from J, leaving 15 bases between them. This CDR3 is built from 14 residues.

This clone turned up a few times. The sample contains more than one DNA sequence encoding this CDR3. CDR3 protein: CASSRGTAYGYTF. The DNA for the CDR3 is TGTGCCAGCAGTAGGGGGACGGCGTATGGCTACACCTTC. This chain joins TRBV6-5 and TRBJ1-2; D possibly corresponds to TRBD1 (6 bases). The ends were cut back, 5 bases at V and 5 bases at J, with 12 bases in the middle. CDR1 is MNHEY, CDR2 SVGAGI, per germline. The CDR3 totals 13 residues.

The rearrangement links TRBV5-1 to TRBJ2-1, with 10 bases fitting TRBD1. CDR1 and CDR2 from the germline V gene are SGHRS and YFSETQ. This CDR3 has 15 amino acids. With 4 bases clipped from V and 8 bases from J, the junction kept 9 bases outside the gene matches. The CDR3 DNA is TGCGCCAGCAGCATGGGACAGGGGAGCCTAGATGAGCAGTTCTTC. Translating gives CASSMGQGSLDEQFF.

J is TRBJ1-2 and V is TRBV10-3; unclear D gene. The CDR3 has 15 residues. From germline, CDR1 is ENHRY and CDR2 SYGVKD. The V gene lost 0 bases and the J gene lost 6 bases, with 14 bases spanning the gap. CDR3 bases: TGTGCCATCAGTGAGTCGTATATCTCTGAAGATGGCTACACCTTC. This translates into CAISESYISEDGYTF.

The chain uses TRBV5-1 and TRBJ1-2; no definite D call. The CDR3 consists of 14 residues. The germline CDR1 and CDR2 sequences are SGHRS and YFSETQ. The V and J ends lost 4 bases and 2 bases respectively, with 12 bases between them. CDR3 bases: TGCGCCAGCAGCCGCGGAACAGTCAACTATGGCTACACCTTC. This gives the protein CASSRGTVNYGYTF. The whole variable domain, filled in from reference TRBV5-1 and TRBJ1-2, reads KAGVTQTPRYLIKTRGQQVTLSCSPISGHRSVSWYQQTPGQGLQFLFEYFSETQRNKGNFPGRFSGRQFSNSRSEMNVSTLELGDSALYLCASSRGTVNYGYTFGSGTRLTVV.